The 8 T cell receptor beta chains reported below all come from one sample, sequenced in a study of T cell responses to AZD1222 COVID-19 vaccine (dated by TCRdb to about 2021). The receptor library was made with the immunoSEQ multiplex PCR assay. TCRdb limited this immuneACCESS table to in-frame rearrangements with V and J called. A share of clones is missing; checked studies link under half to unresolved V genes, and the rest is unexplained. The sample table shows approximately 100,000 clones, and about 89% are seen once. The top ten constitute less than 5% of the sample. Read against the paper, the sample's time point label means: about 28 days (+/-7) after the second vaccine dose. Sequencing used peripheral blood, obtained 28 days after the second AZD1222 dose. These receptors came from an adult who received the AZD1222 COVID-19 vaccine.

The chain employs TRBV30 and TRBJ1-6, with D tentatively TRBD1 (6 bases). Germline V gene data show CDR1 as GTSNPN and CDR2 as SVGIG (reference sequence). CDR3 length: 14 amino acids. Trimming stripped 3 bases from V and 6 bases from J, with 12 bases between. CDR3 loop: CAWSGQIGNSPLHF. The CDR3 DNA follows: TGTGCCTGGAGCGGACAGATTGGTAATTCACCCCTCCACTTT.

This chain connects TRBV18 to TRBJ1-2; D uncertain. CDR3 size: 14 residues. Germline V gene lookup returns CDR1 KGHSH and CDR2 LQKENI. V lost 3 bases and J lost 2, with 10 bases in between. The CDR3 sequence is CASSPRTENYGYTF. For the CDR3, the DNA is TGTGCCAGCTCACCTCGGACGGAGAACTATGGCTACACCTTC. Variable domain in full (rest from reference TRBV18 and TRBJ1-2): NAGVMQNPRHLVRRRGQEARLRCSPMKGHSHVYWYRQLPEEGLKFMVYLQKENIIDESGMPKERFSAEFPKEGPSILRIQQVVRGDSAAYFCASSPRTENYGYTFGSGTRLTVV.

This clone was seen more than once but under ten times. The chain uses TRBV24-1 and TRBJ2-1, with TRBD1 matching 10 bases. The J segment lost 7 bases and the V segment lost 4 bases, leaving 6 bases of the junction unmatched. This CDR3 is built from 15 residues. Per the germline V gene, CDR1 is KGHDR and CDR2 is SFDVKD. The CDR3 region has the DNA TGTGCCACCAGTGACGCCGGGACAGGGGTAAATGAGCAGTTCTTC. Protein product: CATSDAGTGVNEQFF.

The V gene is TRBV7-3, the J gene TRBJ2-1, with 12 positions matching TRBD2. This CDR3 contains 15 residues. Germline CDR1 reads SGHTA; CDR2 reads FQGTGA. With V trimmed by 5 bases and J by 7 bases, 6 bases remained unmatched. CDR3 protein: CASSTRLAGVNEQFF. The CDR3, as DNA: TGTGCCAGCAGCACCAGACTAGCGGGGGTTAATGAGCAGTTCTTC.

CDR3 amino acids: CASSRVLAGGSYNEQFF. The CDR3, as DNA: TGCGCCAGCAGCCGAGTACTAGCGGGGGGGTCCTACAATGAGCAGTTCTTC. The chain combines TRBV4-1 with TRBJ2-1, with 13 bases lining up with TRBD2. Germline values: CDR1 MGHRA, CDR2 YSYEKL. The CDR3 is 17 amino acids. The trim removed 4 bases at V and 1 base at J, leaving 4 bases unmatched.

This chain uses TRBV7-8 with TRBJ2-2, with D perhaps matching TRBD1 or TRBD2 (6 bases each). Germline V gene sequence: CDR1 SGHVS, CDR2 FQNEAQ. The CDR3 is 16 amino acids. Trimming removed 3 bases from V and 1 base from J, with 12 bases in between. CDR3 in amino acids: CASSLEGGLNTGELFF. The CDR3 coding sequence is TGTGCCAGCAGCTTGGAGGGGGGATTGAACACCGGGGAGCTGTTTTTT.

The genes are TRBV2 and TRBJ2-6; unclear D gene. CDR1 is SNHLY, CDR2 FYNNEI, per germline. The CDR3 consists of 15 residues. The V and J ends lost 8 bases and 0 bases respectively, with 11 bases between them. CDR3: CASRTDISGANVLTF. CDR3 DNA sequence: TGTGCCAGCCGGACGGATATCTCTGGGGCCAACGTCCTGACTTTC.

This clone showed up just once. The genes are TRBV5-1 and TRBJ2-3; 8 bases agree with TRBD2. V was clipped by 3 bases and J by 6 bases; unmatched bases: 12. The CDR3 is made up of 16 amino acids. Germline V gives CDR1 SGHRS, CDR2 YFSETQ. CDR3 sequence: CASSYAGLAGGDTQYF. Here the CDR3 DNA reads TGCGCCAGCAGCTATGCAGGGCTAGCGGGTGGGGATACGCAGTATTTT.